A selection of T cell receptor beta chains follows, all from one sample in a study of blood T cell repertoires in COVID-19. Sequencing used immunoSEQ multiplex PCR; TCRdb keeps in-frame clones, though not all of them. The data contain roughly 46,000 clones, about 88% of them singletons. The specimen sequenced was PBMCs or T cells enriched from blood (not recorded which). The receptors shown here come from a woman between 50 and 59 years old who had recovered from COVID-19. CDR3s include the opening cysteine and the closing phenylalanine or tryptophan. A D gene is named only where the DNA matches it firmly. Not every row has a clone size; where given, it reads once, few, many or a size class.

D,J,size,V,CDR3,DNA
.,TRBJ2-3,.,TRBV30,CAWNFELDTQYF,TGTGCCTGGAATTTCGAGCTTGATACGCAGTATTTT
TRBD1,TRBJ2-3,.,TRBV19,CASSTPGQGADTQYF,TGTGCCAGTAGTACCCCGGGACAGGGAGCAGATACGCAGTATTTT
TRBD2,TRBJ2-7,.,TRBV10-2,CASSLAGRYEQYF,TGCGCCAGCAGTTTAGCGGGAAGGTACGAGCAGTACTTC
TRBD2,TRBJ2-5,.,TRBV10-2,CASSPRGGSQETQYF,TGCGCCAGCAGTCCTCGCGGGGGGTCTCAAGAGACCCAGTACTTC
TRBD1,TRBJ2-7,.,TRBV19,CASSILGTGYEQYF,TGTGCCAGTAGTATTTTGGGGACAGGCTACGAGCAGTACTTC
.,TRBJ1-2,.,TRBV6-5,CASSRGYGYTF,TGTGCCTCCTCGAGGGGGTATGGCTACACCTTC
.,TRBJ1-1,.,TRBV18,CASSFSQGNTEAFF,TGTGCCAGCTCATTTTCACAGGGTAACACTGAAGCTTTCTTT
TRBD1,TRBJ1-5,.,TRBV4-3,CASSQDQGGGTPQHF,TGCGCCAGCAGCCAAGATCAAGGGGGCGGAACGCCCCAGCATTTT
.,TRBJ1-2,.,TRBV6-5,CASSYSRGQDGYTF,TGTGCCAGCAGTTACTCAAGGGGTCAGGATGGCTACACCTTC
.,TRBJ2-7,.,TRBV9,CASSIRGSVYEQYF,TGTGCCAGCAGTATACGGGGTTCGGTCTACGAGCAGTACTTC
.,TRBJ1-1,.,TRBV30,CAWRVGQLNTEAFF,TGTGCCTGGAGGGTGGGCCAGTTGAACACTGAAGCTTTCTTT
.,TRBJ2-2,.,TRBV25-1,CASRDHGRGNTGELFF,TGTGCCAGCAGGGACCACGGCAGGGGGAACACCGGGGAGCTGTTTTTT
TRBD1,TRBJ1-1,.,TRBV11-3,CASSTTGQGNTEAFF,TGTGCCAGCAGCACAACGGGACAGGGGAACACTGAAGCTTTCTTT
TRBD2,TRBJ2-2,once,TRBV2,CASSVLAGGPGELFF,TGTGCCAGCAGTGTACTAGCGGGGGGGCCCGGGGAGCTGTTTTTT
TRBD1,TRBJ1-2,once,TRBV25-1,CASWDRERDGYTF,TGTGCCAGTTGGGACAGGGAGAGGGATGGCTACACCTTC
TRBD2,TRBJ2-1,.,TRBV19,CASSRTSAREQFF,TGTGCCAGTAGTAGGACTAGCGCCCGGGAGCAGTTCTTC
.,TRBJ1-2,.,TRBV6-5,CASATYRGYTF,TGTGCCAGCGCAACCTACCGGGGCTACACCTTC
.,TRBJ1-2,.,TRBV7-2,CASSLSYGYTF,TGTGCCAGCAGCTTATCGTATGGCTACACCTTC
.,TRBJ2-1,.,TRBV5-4,CASSLSNEQFF,TGTGCCAGCAGCTTGTCTAATGAGCAGTTCTTC
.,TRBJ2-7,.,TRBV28,CASRGAHPPYEQYF,TGTGCCAGCCGGGGGGCCCATCCACCTTACGAGCAGTACTTC
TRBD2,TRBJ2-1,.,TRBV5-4,CASSHSGRGNEQFF,TGTGCCAGCAGCCATAGCGGGAGAGGCAATGAGCAGTTCTTC
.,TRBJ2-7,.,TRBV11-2,CASSSPEMTGGYEQYF,TGTGCCAGCAGCTCACCCGAAATGACAGGTGGCTACGAGCAGTACTTC
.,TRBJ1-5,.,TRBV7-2,CASSLNGGIQPQHF,TGTGCCAGCAGCTTAAATGGGGGGATTCAGCCCCAGCATTTT
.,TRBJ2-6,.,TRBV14,CASSITMAGANVLTF,TGTGCCAGCAGCATAACTATGGCTGGGGCCAACGTCCTGACTTTC
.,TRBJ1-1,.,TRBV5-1,CASSLAGYGAFF,TGCGCCAGCAGCTTGGCCGGGTATGGAGCTTTCTTT
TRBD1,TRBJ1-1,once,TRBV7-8,CASGQGGTEAFF,TGTGCCAGCGGACAGGGGGGCACTGAAGCTTTCTTT
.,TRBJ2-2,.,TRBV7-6,CASSFGRGITGELFF,TGTGCCAGCAGCTTTGGCAGGGGAATAACCGGGGAGCTGTTTTTT
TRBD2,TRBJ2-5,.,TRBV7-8,CASSLAGGEETQYF,TGTGCCAGCAGCCTAGCGGGAGGAGAAGAGACCCAGTACTTC
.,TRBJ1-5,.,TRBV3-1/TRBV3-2,CASSQYPPGKEPQHF,TGTGCCAGCAGCCAATACCCCCCAGGGAAGGAGCCCCAGCATTTT
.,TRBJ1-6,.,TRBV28,CASSPSGSSYNSPLHF,TGTGCCAGCAGCCCGAGCGGGAGCTCCTATAATTCACCCCTCCACTTT
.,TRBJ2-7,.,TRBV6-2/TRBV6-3,CASSYIGRGDEQYF,TGTGCCAGCAGTTACATCGGCAGGGGAGACGAGCAGTACTTC
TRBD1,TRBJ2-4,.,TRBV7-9,CASSPGQGSGLQYF,TGTGCCAGCAGCCCGGGACAGGGGAGTGGCCTCCAGTACTTC
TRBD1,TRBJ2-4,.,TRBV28,CASSLYPSDRGVGNIQYF,TGTGCCAGCAGTTTATATCCATCGGACAGGGGGGTTGGGAACATTCAGTACTTC
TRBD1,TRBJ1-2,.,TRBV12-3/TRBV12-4,CASSFDRASGYTF,TGTGCCAGCAGTTTTGACAGGGCGAGTGGCTACACCTTC
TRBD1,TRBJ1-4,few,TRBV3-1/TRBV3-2,CASSYRGGGEKLFF,TGTGCCAGCAGCTACAGGGGCGGAGGGGAAAAACTGTTTTTT
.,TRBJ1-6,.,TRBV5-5,CASSPRDSNSPLHF,TGTGCCAGCAGCCCCCGGGACTCTAATTCACCCCTCCACTTT
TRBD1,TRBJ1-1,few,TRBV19,CASALDETGSEAFF,TGTGCCAGTGCGCTAGATGAGACAGGGAGTGAAGCTTTCTTT
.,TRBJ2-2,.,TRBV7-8,CASSQAAGELFF,TGTGCCAGCAGCCAGGCGGCCGGGGAGCTGTTTTTT
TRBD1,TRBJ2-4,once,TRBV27,CASSSDRAASRYF,TGTGCCAGCAGTTCCGACAGGGCCGCCTCTCGGTACTTC
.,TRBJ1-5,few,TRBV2,CASSEESGGEPQHF,TGTGCCAGCAGTGAAGAGAGCGGTGGGGAGCCCCAGCATTTT